The clone carrying this T cell receptor beta chain has more than one count but fewer than ten. The antigen remains undetermined. CDR1 is SEHNR and CDR2 is FQNEAQ in the germline V gene (reference sequence). The trim removed 4 bases at V and 5 bases at J, leaving 2 bases unmatched. The CDR3 runs to 13 residues. The data stem from a study of beta chain features in type 1 diabetes. The overall study: Across all samples, 100 million to 130 million sorted cells were examined.

Study-level results: When Type 1 diabetes patients were examined, their TCRB CDR3s proved moderately but significantly shorter in all four CD4+ subsets.

Since all of the isolated RNA was reverse transcribed, expressed TCRB transcripts were what got sequenced. Produced via immunoSEQ multiplex PCR; TCRdb's table is partial and in-frame only. The sample has some 350,000 clones, roughly 13% seen once. This sequence originates from a woman under 30 with type 1 diabetes. The specimen was naive CD4+ T cells from blood. The chain carries TRBV7-9 and TRBJ2-1; 7 bases align to TRBD2. The CDR3 loop is CASSWSGNNEQFF. CDR3 DNA: TGTGCCAGCAGCTGGAGCGGGAACAATGAGCAGTTCTTC. Using reference TRBV7-9 and TRBJ2-1 for the parts outside the CDR3, the full variable domain is DTGVSQNPRHKITKRGQNVTFRCDPISEHNRLYWYRQTLGQGPEFLTYFQNEAQLEKSRLLSDRFSAERPKGSFSTLEIQRTEQGDSAMYLCASSWSGNNEQFFGPGTRLTVL.